Listed below are T cell receptor beta chains from one sample, sequenced in a study of shared clonotypes between healthy human individuals. Generated by immunoSEQ multiplex PCR, the TCRdb table keeps only in-frame clones and is missing some. Of roughly 2.2 million clones listed, 85% to 95% are singletons. Material: naive CD4+ T cells from PBMCs. Source of these receptors: a man between 18 and 29 years old in good health. Some clones in this sample may be carry-over from other donors' samples. Each CDR3 is given with its conserved first and last residue. A D gene is named only where the DNA matches it firmly. Size is omitted from some rows. Given values are once, few, many or a class for expanded clones.

>TRBJ2-7|TRBV4-1|.|.
CASSQGQSYFPYEQYF
TGCGCCAGCAGCCAAGGGCAATCGTACTTTCCCTACGAGCAGTACTTC
>TRBJ1-5|TRBV9|.|.
CASSVEGSWPQHF
TGTGCCAGCAGCGTAGAGGGCAGTTGGCCCCAGCATTTT
>TRBJ2-3|TRBV5-1|.|TRBD2
CASSLEARERTDTQYF
TGCGCCAGCAGCTTGGAAGCGCGGGAGAGAACAGATACGCAGTATTTT
>TRBJ2-1|TRBV7-2|.|TRBD2
CASSLGLAVSYNEQFF
TGTGCCAGCAGCTTAGGACTAGCGGTTTCCTACAATGAGCAGTTCTTC
>TRBJ1-2|TRBV5-1|.|.
CASSPGTQGHGGYTF
TGCGCCAGCAGCCCTGGGACGCAGGGGCACGGTGGCTACACCTTC
>TRBJ2-5|TRBV19|.|TRBD2
CASSITSGRVQETQYF
TGTGCCAGTAGTATCACTAGCGGGAGGGTCCAAGAGACCCAGTACTTC
>TRBJ1-2|TRBV29-1|.|.
CSVSTALNYGYTF
TGCAGCGTTTCGACAGCCCTAAACTATGGCTACACCTTC
>TRBJ1-1|TRBV7-3|.|.
CASSPMEGGITEAFF
TGTGCCAGCAGCCCCATGGAGGGGGGTATCACTGAAGCTTTCTTT
>TRBJ2-5|TRBV4-1|once|TRBD2
CASSARQGAREGRETQYF
TGCGCCAGCAGCGCCCGACAGGGCGCGCGGGAGGGCCGTGAGACCCAGTACTTC
>TRBJ2-3|TRBV7-9|.|TRBD2
CASSSSGPWRIDTQYF
TGTGCCAGCAGCTCTAGCGGGCCCTGGCGGATAGATACGCAGTATTTT
>TRBJ1-1|TRBV6-5|few|TRBD1
CASSLNPGGSIEAFF
TGTGCCAGCAGCCTGAACCCAGGGGGCTCTATTGAAGCTTTCTTT
>TRBJ1-1|TRBV5-1|.|TRBD1
CASSPLTGGPNTEAFF
TGCGCCAGCAGCCCCCTGACAGGGGGCCCGAACACTGAAGCTTTCTTT
>TRBJ2-7|TRBV11-2|.|.
CASSPIRAGTYEQYF
TGTGCCAGCAGCCCAATTCGGGCAGGAACCTACGAGCAGTACTTC
>TRBJ1-5|TRBV5-6|.|.
CASSLGAGRFSNQPQHF
TGTGCCAGCAGCTTGGGTGCAGGGAGGTTCAGCAATCAGCCCCAGCATTTT
>TRBJ1-5|TRBV28|few|.
CASSLLNQPQHF
TGTGCCAGCAGTTTATTGAATCAGCCCCAGCATTTT
>TRBJ2-5|TRBV4-3|once|TRBD1
CASSPNTDRWRRTQYF
TGCGCCAGCAGCCCAAACACGGACAGGTGGAGGAGGACCCAGTACTTC
>TRBJ2-7|TRBV28|.|.
CASRPSSYEQYF
TGTGCCAGCAGACCGAGCTCCTACGAGCAGTACTTC
>TRBJ1-4|TRBV7-2|.|TRBD1
CASTRTGWTNEKLFF
TGTGCCAGTACCCGGACAGGGTGGACTAATGAAAAACTGTTTTTT
>TRBJ1-2|TRBV20-1|.|.
CSYGGPGGYTF
TGCAGTTACGGGGGGCCCGGTGGCTACACCTTC
>TRBJ2-6|TRBV5-1|.|.
CASSTFTPGANVLTF
TGCGCCAGCAGCACATTTACTCCCGGGGCCAACGTCCTGACTTTC
>TRBJ2-1|TRBV18|.|.
CASSQYPGPYNEQFF
TGTGCCAGCTCACAGTACCCTGGGCCCTACAATGAGCAGTTCTTC
>TRBJ1-2|TRBV28|.|.
CASTRGGFGGYTF
TGTGCCAGCACCCGGGGGGGGTTTGGTGGCTACACCTTC
>TRBJ2-1|TRBV2|.|.
CASSVWGSLNEQFF
TGTGCCAGCAGTGTCTGGGGGTCACTCAATGAGCAGTTCTTC
>TRBJ2-7|TRBV28|.|.
CASRAPGEGSYEQYF
TGTGCCAGCAGAGCGCCAGGGGAAGGTTCCTACGAGCAGTACTTC
>TRBJ1-1|TRBV5-1|.|.
CASRYAGPNTEAFF
TGCGCCAGCCGCTACGCAGGGCCGAACACTGAAGCTTTCTTT
>TRBJ2-7|TRBV7-8|.|.
CASSLGRAAAYYEQYF
TGTGCCAGCAGCTTAGGTAGGGCAGCTGCCTACTACGAGCAGTACTTC
>TRBJ2-7|TRBV4-2|.|.
CASRPSLAVPEQYF
TGTGCCAGCAGGCCAAGTTTGGCCGTTCCCGAGCAGTACTTC
>TRBJ1-4|TRBV18|.|.
CASSPPSREKLFF
TGTGCCAGCTCACCCCCTAGTAGGGAAAAACTGTTTTTT
>TRBJ1-3|TRBV4-2|.|.
CASSLGEVGNTIYF
TGTGCCAGCAGCCTTGGGGAGGTTGGGAACACCATATATTTT
>TRBJ1-2|TRBV6-6|.|.
CASTPSQFRGGYTF
TGTGCCAGCACCCCCAGTCAGTTTCGTGGTGGCTACACCTTC